The source of this T cell receptor (beta chain) is a study of TET2 disruption in CD19-targeted CAR T cells (dated by TCRdb to about 2018). Regarding the research as a whole: Sample numbers were set by the original clinical trial design and sample availability, with no additional inclusion criteria. Overall study outcomes, separate from this receptor: The conclusions drawn about the patient's CAR T cells were based on extensive analysis of just one subject.

The treatment or condition label, read with the paper, signifies: autologous CTL019 cells: CD19 CAR with 4-1BB and CD3 zeta domains. TCR zeta and 4-1BB costimulatory signaling domains were incorporated into the CD19 CAR. T cells for CTL019 manufacturing were collected from peripheral blood by leukapheresis. The DNeasy Blood and Tissue Kit was used to extract genomic DNA from pre-infusion T cells, peripheral blood, or sorted post-infusion T cells. Counted from cysteine to phenylalanine, this CDR3 has 13 amino acids. The DNA covers only part of the CDR3, 30 bases in frame from base 1. The germline V gene sets CDR1 to SQVTM and CDR2 to ANQGSEA. V lost 8 bases and J lost 2 bases; the stretch between them is 15 bases long. Deep sequencing of the TCR beta chain was done using the immunoSEQ assay. Regarding the original processing steps: Only productive TCR beta rearrangements were used to calculate clonotype frequencies. TCRdb's version of the immuneACCESS table is confined to in-frame rearrangements and falls short of the full clone set. An unresolved V gene accounts for under half of the shortfall where checked; the remainder is of unknown origin. V and J calls and clone size are copied from that table; D and trimming were computed from the DNA. The sample has about 30,000 clones on record. The ten largest clonotypes hold roughly 1.9% of the sample.

Comments on this clone: Its antigen is not yet known. The read ends 3 residues early relative to the CDR3; the germline J gene fills the gap.

This sequence uses TRBV29-1 and TRBJ1-1, with no reliable assignment of the D segment. The clonotype comes from a man in his 70s with chronic lymphocytic leukemia. The specimen was CD8- CAR+ T cells sorted from cultured blood T cells, collected for CD19 CAR T cell therapy. The cell subset or site tag for this specimen amounts to: CD8-negative CAR-positive T cells from the infusion product. The CDR3 has the sequence CSSRKGLNTEAFF. The CDR3 bases that were read are TGCAGCTCAAGGAAGGGCTTAAACACTGAA. When the CDR3 is completed using the reference TRBV29-1 and TRBJ1-1 genes on either side, the full variable domain is SAVISQKPSRDICQRGTSLTIQCQVDSQVTMMFWYRQQPGQSLTLIATANQGSEATYESGFVIDKFPISRPNLTFSTLTVSNMSPEDSSIYLCSSRKGLNTEAFFGQGTRLTVV.